Sequencing of this TCR beta chain was carried out in a study of T cell changes during pregnancy in multiple sclerosis. V gave up 7 bases and J gave up 4 bases, with 8 bases separating them. CDR1 is LGHNT and CDR2 is FRNRAP in the germline V gene. The length of the CDR3 is 12 residues. Generated by immunoSEQ multiplex PCR, the TCRdb table keeps only in-frame clones and is missing some. The repertoire holds roughly 120,000 clones, about 94% seen once, with roughly 1.4% in the top ten. This receptor was obtained from a female donor with multiple sclerosis, enrolled in a pregnancy study. V is TRBV12-5 and J is TRBJ1-5; the D is unclear. The source was peripheral blood, collected in the third trimester of pregnancy. CDR3: CASAGGNQPQHF. Written as DNA, the CDR3 is TGTGCTAGTGCGGGCGGGAATCAGCCCCAGCATTTT.